Given below is one T cell receptor beta chain in context. This specimen comes from a study of blood T cell repertoires in COVID-19. Profiling relied on immunoSEQ multiplex PCR, and the TCRdb table lists in-frame clones only, not all of them. This sample carries 140,000 or so clones, about 80% of them seen once, and the ten largest clones take approximately 3.6%. The CDR3 has 15 amino acids. Per germline, CDR1 SQVTM and CDR2 ANQGSEA. Trimming removed 0 bases at V and 6 bases at J, with 17 bases between. This TCR was recovered from a man in his sixties or seventies who had recovered from COVID-19. The J gene is TRBJ1-1, the V gene TRBV29-1; D ambiguous. The sample taken for sequencing was peripheral blood. This CDR3 reads CSVEDSSRWPPEAFF. The CDR3, as DNA: TGCAGCGTTGAAGATTCTAGTAGGTGGCCCCCTGAAGCTTTCTTT.